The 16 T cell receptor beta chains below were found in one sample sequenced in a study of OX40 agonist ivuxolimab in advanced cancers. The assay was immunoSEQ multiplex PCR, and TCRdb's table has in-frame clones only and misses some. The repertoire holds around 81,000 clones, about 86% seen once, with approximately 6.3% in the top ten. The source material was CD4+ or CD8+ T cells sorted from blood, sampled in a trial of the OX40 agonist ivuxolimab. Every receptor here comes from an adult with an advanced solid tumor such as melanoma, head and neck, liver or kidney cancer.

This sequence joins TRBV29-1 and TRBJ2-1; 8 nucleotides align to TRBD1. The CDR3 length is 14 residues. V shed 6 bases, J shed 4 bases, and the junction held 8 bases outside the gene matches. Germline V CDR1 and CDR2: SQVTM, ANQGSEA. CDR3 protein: CSVGGQAPYNEQFF. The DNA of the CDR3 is TGCAGCGTAGGGGGACAGGCCCCATACAATGAGCAGTTCTTC.

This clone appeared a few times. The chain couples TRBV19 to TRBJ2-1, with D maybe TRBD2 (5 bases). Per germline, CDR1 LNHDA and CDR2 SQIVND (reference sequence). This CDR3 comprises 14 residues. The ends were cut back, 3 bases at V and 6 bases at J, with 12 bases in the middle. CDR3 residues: CASSILSSSNEQFF. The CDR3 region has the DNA TGTGCCAGTAGTATTTTATCTAGCTCCAATGAGCAGTTCTTC.

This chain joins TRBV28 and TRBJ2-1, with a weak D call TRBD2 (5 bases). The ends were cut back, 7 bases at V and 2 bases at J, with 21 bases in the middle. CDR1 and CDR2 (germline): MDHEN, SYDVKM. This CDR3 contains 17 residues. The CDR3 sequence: CASNPGVSSPTYNEQFF. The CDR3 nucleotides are TGTGCCAGCAACCCCGGGGTTTCCTCGCCGACCTACAATGAGCAGTTCTTC. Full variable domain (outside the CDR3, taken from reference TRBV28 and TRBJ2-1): DVKVTQSSRYLVKRTGEKVFLECVQDMDHENMFWYRQDPGLGLRLIYFSYDVKMKEKGDIPEGYSVSREKKERFSLILESASTNQTSMYLCASNPGVSSPTYNEQFFGPGTRLTVL.

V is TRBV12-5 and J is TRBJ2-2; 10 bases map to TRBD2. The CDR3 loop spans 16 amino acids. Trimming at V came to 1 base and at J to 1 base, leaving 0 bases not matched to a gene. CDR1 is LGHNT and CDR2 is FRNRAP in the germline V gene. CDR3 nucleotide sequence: TGTGCTAGTGGTTTGGGGACTAGCGGGAACACCGGGGAGCTGTTTTTT. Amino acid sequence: CASGLGTSGNTGELFF.

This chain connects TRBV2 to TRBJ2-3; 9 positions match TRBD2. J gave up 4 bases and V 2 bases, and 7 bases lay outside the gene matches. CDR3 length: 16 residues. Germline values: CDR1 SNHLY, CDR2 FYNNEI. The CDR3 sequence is CASSERAGGQADTQYF. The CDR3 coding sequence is TGTGCCAGCAGTGAACGGGCGGGGGGGCAGGCAGATACGCAGTATTTT.

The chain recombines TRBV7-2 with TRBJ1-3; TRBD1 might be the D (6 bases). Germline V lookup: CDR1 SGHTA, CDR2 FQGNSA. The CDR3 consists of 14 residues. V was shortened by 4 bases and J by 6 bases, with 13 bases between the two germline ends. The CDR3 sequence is CASSSTGLTNTIYF. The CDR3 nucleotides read TGTGCCAGCAGCTCTACAGGGCTCACAAACACCATATATTTT.

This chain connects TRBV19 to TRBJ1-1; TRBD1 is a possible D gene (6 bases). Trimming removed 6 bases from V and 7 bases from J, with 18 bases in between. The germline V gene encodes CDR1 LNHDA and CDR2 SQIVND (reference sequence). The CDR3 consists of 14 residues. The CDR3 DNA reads TGTGCCAGTAGGAAACAGGGAAGGGACTTTGAAGCTTTCTTT. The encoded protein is CASRKQGRDFEAFF.

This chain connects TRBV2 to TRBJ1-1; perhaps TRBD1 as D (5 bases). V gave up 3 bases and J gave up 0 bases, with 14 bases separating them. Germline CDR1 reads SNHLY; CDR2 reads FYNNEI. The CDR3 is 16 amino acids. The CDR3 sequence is CASSEGEIVMNTEAFF. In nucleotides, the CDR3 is TGTGCCAGCAGTGAGGGGGAGATCGTCATGAACACTGAAGCTTTCTTT.

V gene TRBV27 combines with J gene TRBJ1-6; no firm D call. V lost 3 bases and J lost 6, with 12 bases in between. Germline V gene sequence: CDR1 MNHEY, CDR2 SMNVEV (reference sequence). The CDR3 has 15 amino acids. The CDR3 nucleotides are TGTGCCAGCAGTTTTTTACGTGGAGGTAATTCACCCCTCCACTTT. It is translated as CASSFLRGGNSPLHF.

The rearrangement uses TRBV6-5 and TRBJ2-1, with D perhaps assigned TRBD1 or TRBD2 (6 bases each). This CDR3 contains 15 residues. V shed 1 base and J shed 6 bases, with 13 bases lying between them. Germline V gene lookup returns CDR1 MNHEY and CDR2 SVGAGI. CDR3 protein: CASSYYPQGGNEQFF. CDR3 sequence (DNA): TGTGCCAGCAGTTACTATCCACAGGGAGGCAATGAGCAGTTCTTC.

The DNA for the CDR3 is TGTGCCAGCAGCCTGTACTCCGGACAGTGGACCGAGACCCAGTACTTC. Its translation: CASSLYSGQWTETQYF. The gene calls are TRBV5-4 and TRBJ2-5; weak D call: TRBD1 (6 bases). The CDR3 loop spans 16 amino acids. Germline V CDR1 and CDR2: SGHNT, YYREEE (reference sequence). Trimming cost V 4 bases and J 5 bases, with 21 bases left between them.

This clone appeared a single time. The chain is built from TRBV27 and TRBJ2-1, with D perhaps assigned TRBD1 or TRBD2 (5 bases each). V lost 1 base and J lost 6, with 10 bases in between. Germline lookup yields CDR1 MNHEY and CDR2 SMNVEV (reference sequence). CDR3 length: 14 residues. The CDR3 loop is CASSLLEGTNEQFF. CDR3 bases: TGTGCCAGCAGTTTATTAGAAGGGACCAATGAGCAGTTCTTC.

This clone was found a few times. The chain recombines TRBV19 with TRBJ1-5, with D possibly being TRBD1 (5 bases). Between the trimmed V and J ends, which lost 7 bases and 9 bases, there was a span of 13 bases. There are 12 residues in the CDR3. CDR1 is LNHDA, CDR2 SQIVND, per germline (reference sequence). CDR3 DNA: TGTGCCAGTACCCCGGCCGGGACGCCCCAGCATTTT. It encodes CASTPAGTPQHF. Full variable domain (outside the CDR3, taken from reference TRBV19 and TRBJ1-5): DGGITQSPKYLFRKEGQNVTLSCEQNLNHDAMYWYRQDPGQGLRLIYYSQIVNDFQKGDIAEGYSVSREKKESFPLTVTSAQKNPTAFYLCASTPAGTPQHFGDGTRLSIL.

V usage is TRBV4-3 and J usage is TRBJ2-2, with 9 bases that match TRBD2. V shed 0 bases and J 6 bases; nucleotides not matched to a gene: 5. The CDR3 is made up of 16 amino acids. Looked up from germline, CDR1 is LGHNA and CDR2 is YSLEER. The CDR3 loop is CASSQDPSGTSGELFF. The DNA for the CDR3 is TGCGCCAGCAGCCAAGATCCTAGCGGGACCTCCGGGGAGCTGTTTTTT.

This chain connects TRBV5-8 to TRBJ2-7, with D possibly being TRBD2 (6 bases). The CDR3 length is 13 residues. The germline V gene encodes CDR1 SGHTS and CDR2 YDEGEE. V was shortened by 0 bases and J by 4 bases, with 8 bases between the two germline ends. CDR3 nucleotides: TGTGCCAGCAGCTTGGGACTAGGGTACGAGCAGTACGTC. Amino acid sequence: CASSLGLGYEQYV.

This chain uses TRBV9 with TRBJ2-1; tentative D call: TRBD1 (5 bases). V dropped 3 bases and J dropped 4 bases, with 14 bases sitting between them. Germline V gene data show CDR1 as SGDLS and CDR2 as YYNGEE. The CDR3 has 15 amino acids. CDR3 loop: CASSADTFRYNEQFF. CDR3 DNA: TGTGCCAGCAGCGCGGACACCTTTAGGTACAATGAGCAGTTCTTC.